Here is one TCR beta chain with its context. The data originate from a study of cytomegalovirus exposure and HLA in healthy donors. The CDR3 covers 11 residues. Trimming removed 0 bases at V and 8 bases at J, with 7 bases between. The germline CDR1 and CDR2 sequences are GTSNPN and SVGIG (reference sequence). Use of 60 Vbeta and 13 Jbeta primers characterized the PCR. The protocol was immunoSEQ multiplex PCR, while the TCRdb copy is restricted to in-frame clones and leaves out a portion. The sample carries around 120,000 clones, roughly 79% recorded once. The TCR sequence derives from a boy between 2 and 15 years old in good health and CMV-seronegative. The sequencing sample was made of PBMCs. The chain recombines TRBV30 with TRBJ1-1, with D uncertain. CDR3 in DNA: TGTGCCTGGAGTGTACATCCCGAAGCTTTCTTT. This gives the protein CAWSVHPEAFF.